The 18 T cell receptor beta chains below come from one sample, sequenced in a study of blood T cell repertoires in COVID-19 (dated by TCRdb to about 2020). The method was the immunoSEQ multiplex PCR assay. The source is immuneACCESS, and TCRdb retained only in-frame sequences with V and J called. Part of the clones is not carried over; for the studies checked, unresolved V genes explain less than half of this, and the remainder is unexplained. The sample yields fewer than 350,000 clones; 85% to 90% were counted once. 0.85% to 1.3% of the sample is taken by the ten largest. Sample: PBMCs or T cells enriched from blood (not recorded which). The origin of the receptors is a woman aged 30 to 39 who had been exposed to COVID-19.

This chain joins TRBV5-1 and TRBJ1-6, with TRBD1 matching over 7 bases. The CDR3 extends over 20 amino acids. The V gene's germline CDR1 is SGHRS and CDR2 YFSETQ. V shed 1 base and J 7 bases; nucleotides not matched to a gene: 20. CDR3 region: CASSLFTANRDRKANSPLHF. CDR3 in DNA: TGCGCCAGCAGCTTGTTCACCGCTAACCGGGACAGAAAGGCCAATTCACCCCTCCACTTT.

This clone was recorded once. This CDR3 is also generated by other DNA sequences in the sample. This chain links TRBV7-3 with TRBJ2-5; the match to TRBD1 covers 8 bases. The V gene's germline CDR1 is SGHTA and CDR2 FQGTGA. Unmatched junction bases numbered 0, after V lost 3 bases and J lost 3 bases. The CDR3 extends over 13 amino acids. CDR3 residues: CASSLTGEETQYF. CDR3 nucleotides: TGTGCCAGCAGCTTGACAGGGGAAGAGACCCAGTACTTC.

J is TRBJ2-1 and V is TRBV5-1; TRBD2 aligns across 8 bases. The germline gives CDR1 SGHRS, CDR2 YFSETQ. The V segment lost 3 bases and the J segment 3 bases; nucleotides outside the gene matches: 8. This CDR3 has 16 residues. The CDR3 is CASSSIAGPNYNEQFF. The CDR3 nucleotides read TGCGCCAGCAGCTCCATAGCGGGGCCAAACTACAATGAGCAGTTCTTC.

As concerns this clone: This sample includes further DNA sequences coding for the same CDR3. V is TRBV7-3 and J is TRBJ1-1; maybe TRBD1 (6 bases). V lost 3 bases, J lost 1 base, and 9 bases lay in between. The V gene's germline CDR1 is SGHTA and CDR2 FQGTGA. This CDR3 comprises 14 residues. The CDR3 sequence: CASSLDSWNTEAFF. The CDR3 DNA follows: TGTGCCAGCAGCTTGGACAGTTGGAACACTGAAGCTTTCTTT.

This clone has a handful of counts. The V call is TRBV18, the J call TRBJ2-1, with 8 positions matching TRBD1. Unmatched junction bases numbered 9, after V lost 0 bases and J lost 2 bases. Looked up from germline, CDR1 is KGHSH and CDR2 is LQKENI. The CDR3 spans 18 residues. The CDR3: CASSPPRFSGGTYNEQFF. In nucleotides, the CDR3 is TGTGCCAGCTCACCACCGAGGTTCTCAGGGGGCACCTACAATGAGCAGTTCTTC.

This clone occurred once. In DNA, the CDR3 is TGTGCCAGTGGTAAGGGGAAGGGAGGCTACACCTTC. Its protein is CASGKGKGGYTF. The rearrangement uses TRBV19 and TRBJ1-2; maybe TRBD1 (5 bases). The germline gives CDR1 LNHDA, CDR2 SQIVND (reference sequence). This CDR3 has 12 residues. Trimming stripped 8 bases from V and 8 bases from J, with 15 bases between.

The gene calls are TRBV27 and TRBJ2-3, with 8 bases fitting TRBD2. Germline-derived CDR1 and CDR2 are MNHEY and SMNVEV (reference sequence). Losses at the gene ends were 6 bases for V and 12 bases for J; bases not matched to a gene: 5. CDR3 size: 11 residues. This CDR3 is CASSLSGRQYF. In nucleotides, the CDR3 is TGTGCCAGCAGCCTGAGCGGGAGACAGTATTTT.

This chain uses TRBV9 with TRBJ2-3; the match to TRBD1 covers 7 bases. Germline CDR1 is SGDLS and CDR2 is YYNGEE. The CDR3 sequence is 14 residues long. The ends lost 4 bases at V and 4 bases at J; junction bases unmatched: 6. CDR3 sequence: CASSTDRDSDTQYF. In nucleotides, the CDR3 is TGTGCCAGCAGCACCGACAGGGATTCAGATACGCAGTATTTT.

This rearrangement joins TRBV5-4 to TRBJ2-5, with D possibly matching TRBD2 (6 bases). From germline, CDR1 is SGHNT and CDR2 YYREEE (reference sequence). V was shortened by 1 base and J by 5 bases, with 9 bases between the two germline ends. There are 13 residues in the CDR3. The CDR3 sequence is CASSLRAGETQYF. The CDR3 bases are TGTGCCAGCAGCTTGAGAGCGGGCGAGACCCAGTACTTC.

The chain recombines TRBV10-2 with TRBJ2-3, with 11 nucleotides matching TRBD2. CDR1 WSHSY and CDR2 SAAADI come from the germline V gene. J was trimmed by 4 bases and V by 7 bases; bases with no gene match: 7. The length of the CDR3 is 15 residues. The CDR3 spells CASTLAGGRADTQYF. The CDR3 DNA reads TGCGCCAGCACCTTAGCGGGAGGGCGTGCAGATACGCAGTATTTT.

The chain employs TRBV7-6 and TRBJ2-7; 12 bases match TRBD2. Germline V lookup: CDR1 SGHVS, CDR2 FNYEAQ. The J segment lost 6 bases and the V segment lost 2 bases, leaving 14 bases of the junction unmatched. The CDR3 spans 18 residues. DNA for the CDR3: TGTGCCAGCAGCTTAACTAGCGGGAGGTCCTTTGTTAAGGGCGAGCAGTACTTC. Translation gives CASSLTSGRSFVKGEQYF.

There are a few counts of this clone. This chain's CDR3 is CASSLGTGAYEQYF. CDR3 DNA: TGTGCCAGCAGCTTGGGGACAGGGGCCTACGAGCAGTACTTC. The chain links TRBV7-6 to TRBJ2-7; 10 bases line up with TRBD1. CDR1 is SGHVS, CDR2 FNYEAQ, per germline. The CDR3 runs 14 residues. J gave up 2 bases and V 3 bases, and 1 base lay outside the gene matches.

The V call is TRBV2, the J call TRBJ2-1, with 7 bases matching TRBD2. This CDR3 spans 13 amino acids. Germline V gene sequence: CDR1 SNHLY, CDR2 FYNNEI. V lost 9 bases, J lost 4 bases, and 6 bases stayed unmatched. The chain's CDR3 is CASASGAYNEQFF. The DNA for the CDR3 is TGTGCCAGTGCTAGCGGAGCTTACAATGAGCAGTTCTTC. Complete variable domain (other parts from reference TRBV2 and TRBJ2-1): EPEVTQTPSHQVTQMGQEVILRCVPISNHLYFYWYRQILGQKVEFLVSFYNNEISEKSEIFDDQFSVERPDGSNFTLKIRSTKLEDSAMYFCASASGAYNEQFFGPGTRLTVL.

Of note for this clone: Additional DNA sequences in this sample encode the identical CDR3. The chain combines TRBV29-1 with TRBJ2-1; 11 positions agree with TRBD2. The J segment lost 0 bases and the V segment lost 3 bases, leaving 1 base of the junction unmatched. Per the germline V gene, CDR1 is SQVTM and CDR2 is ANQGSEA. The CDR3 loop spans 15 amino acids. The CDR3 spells CSVDGTSGSYNEQFF. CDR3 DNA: TGCAGCGTTGATGGGACTAGCGGCTCCTACAATGAGCAGTTCTTC.

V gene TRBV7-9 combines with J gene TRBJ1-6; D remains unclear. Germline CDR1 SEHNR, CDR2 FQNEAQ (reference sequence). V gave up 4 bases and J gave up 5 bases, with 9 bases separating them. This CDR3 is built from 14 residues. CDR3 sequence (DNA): TGTGCCAGCAGCTCCGAGGTTGATAATTCACCCCTCCACTTT. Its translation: CASSSEVDNSPLHF.

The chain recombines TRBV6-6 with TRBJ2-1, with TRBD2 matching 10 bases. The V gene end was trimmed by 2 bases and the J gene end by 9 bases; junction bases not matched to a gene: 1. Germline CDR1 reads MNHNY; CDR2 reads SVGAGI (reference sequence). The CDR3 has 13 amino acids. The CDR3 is CASSYGTSAEQFF. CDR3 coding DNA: TGTGCCAGCAGTTACGGGACTAGCGCTGAGCAGTTCTTC.

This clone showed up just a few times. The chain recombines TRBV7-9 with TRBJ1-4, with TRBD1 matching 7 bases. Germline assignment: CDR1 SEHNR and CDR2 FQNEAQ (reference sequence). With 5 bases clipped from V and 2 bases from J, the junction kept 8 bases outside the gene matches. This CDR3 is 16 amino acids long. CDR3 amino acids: CASSRQGLSTNEKLFF. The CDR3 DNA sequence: TGTGCCAGCAGCCGACAGGGTTTGTCCACTAATGAAAAACTGTTTTTT.

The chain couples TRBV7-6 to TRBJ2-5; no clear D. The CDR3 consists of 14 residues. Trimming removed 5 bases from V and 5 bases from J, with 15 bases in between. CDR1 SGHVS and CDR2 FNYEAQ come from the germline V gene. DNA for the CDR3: TGTGCCAGCAGCCTCACTACCCGACGGGAGACCCAGTACTTC. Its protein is CASSLTTRRETQYF.